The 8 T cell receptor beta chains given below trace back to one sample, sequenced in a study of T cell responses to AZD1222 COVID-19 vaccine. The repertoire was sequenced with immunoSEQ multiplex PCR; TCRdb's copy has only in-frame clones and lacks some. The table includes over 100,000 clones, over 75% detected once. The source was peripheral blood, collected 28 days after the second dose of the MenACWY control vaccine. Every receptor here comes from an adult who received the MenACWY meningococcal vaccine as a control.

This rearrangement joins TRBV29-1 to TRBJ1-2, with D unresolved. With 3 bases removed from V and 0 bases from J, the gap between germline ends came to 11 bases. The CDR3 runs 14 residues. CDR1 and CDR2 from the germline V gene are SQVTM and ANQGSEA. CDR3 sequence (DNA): TGCAGCGTTGACGAGGGCAGAACTAACTATGGCTACACCTTC. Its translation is CSVDEGRTNYGYTF.

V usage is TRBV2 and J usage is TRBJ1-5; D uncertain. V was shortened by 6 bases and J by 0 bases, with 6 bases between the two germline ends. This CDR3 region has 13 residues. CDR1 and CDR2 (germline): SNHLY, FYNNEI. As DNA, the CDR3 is TGTGCCAGCAGCACGTATAGCAATCAGCCCCAGCATTTT. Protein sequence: CASSTYSNQPQHF. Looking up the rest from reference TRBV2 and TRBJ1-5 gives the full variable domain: EPEVTQTPSHQVTQMGQEVILRCVPISNHLYFYWYRQILGQKVEFLVSFYNNEISEKSEIFDDQFSVERPDGSNFTLKIRSTKLEDSAMYFCASSTYSNQPQHFGDGTRLSIL.

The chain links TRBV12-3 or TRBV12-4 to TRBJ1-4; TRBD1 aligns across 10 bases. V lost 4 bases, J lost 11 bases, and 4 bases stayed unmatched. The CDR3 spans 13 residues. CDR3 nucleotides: TGTGCCAGCAGTTATGGGACAGGGGACAAACTGTTTTTT. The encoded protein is CASSYGTGDKLFF.

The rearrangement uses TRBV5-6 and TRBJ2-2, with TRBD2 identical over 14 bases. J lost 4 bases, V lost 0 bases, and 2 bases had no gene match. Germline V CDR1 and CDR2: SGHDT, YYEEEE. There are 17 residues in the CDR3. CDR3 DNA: TGTGCCAGCAGCTTGGGACTAGCGGGAGGGATCACCGGGGAGCTGTTTTTT. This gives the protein CASSLGLAGGITGELFF.

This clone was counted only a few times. The CDR3 DNA reads TGTGCTAGTGCCTCCGGGGGGGGCCGTGGTGAAAAACTGTTTTTT. It yields the protein CASASGGGRGEKLFF. The rearrangement uses TRBV12-5 and TRBJ1-4, with a tentative D call TRBD1 (6 bases). The CDR3 runs to 15 residues. Per the germline V gene, CDR1 is LGHNT and CDR2 is FRNRAP. V lost 7 bases and J lost 7, with 19 bases in between.

CDR3 amino acids: CASSPQGATEAFF. The CDR3 nucleotides read TGCGCCAGCAGCCCACAGGGGGCCACTGAAGCTTTCTTT. The chain recombines TRBV5-1 with TRBJ1-1, with TRBD1 matching over 9 bases. The CDR3 spans 13 residues. V shed 4 bases, J shed 4 bases, and the junction held 2 bases outside the gene matches. Germline V CDR1 and CDR2: SGHRS, YFSETQ. The full variable domain, completed using reference TRBV5-1 and TRBJ1-1, is KAGVTQTPRYLIKTRGQQVTLSCSPISGHRSVSWYQQTPGQGLQFLFEYFSETQRNKGNFPGRFSGRQFSNSRSEMNVSTLELGDSALYLCASSPQGATEAFFGQGTRLTVV.

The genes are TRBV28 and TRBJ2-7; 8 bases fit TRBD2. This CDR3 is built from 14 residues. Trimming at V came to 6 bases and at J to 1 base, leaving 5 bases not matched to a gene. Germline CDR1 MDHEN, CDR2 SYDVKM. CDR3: CASRGLGESYEQYF. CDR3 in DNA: TGTGCCAGCAGGGGACTAGGAGAGTCCTACGAGCAGTACTTC.

The CDR3: CASRSRTNQPQHF. The CDR3 nucleotides read TGTGCCAGCAGGAGTCGGACGAATCAGCCCCAGCATTTT. The chain links TRBV28 to TRBJ1-5, with D uncertain. V was cut by 6 bases and J by 4 bases, with 10 bases left in between. The CDR3 length is 13 residues. CDR1 MDHEN and CDR2 SYDVKM come from the germline V gene.